This is a list of T cell receptor beta chains from one sample in a study of cytomegalovirus exposure and HLA in healthy donors. Generated by immunoSEQ multiplex PCR, the TCRdb table keeps only in-frame clones and is missing some. The sample holds roughly 200,000 clones; approximately 86% are singletons and the top ten take less than 0.35%. What was sequenced was PBMCs. These receptors came from a young woman in good health and CMV-seronegative. The CDR3 runs from the conserved cysteine through the conserved F or W. The D gene is left open where the match is weak. Only some rows state a clone size, as once, few, many or a class for expanded clones.

j_call v_call clone_size d_call cdr3_aa cdr3_nt
TRBJ2-5 TRBV5-1 . TRBD1 CASSLGQGFGETQYF TGCGCCAGCAGCTTGGGACAGGGGTTTGGAGAGACCCAGTACTTC
TRBJ2-5 TRBV7-9 . . CASNDFNQETQYF TGTGCCAGCAACGACTTCAACCAAGAGACCCAGTACTTC
TRBJ1-1 TRBV7-9 . . CASSLGSGGWAEAFF TGTGCCAGCAGCTTAGGGAGCGGCGGCTGGGCTGAAGCTTTCTTT
TRBJ1-1 TRBV9 . . CASSVLGDRNTEAFF TGTGCCAGCAGCGTACTTGGAGACAGGAACACTGAAGCTTTCTTT
TRBJ1-1 TRBV19 . . CASTFSGNTEAFF TGTGCCAGTACCTTTAGCGGGAACACTGAAGCTTTCTTT
TRBJ2-6 TRBV28 . . CASSLGRIISGANVLTF TGTGCCAGCAGTTTAGGCAGAATAATCTCTGGGGCCAACGTCCTGACTTTC
TRBJ2-5 TRBV7-9 . . CASSLLSSGRETQYF TGTGCCAGCAGCTTATTAAGTAGCGGAAGAGAGACCCAGTACTTC
TRBJ1-1 TRBV25-1 . TRBD1 CASSHRQGPWTEAFF TGTGCCAGCAGTCACCGACAGGGGCCGTGGACTGAAGCTTTCTTT
TRBJ1-1 TRBV11-2 few TRBD1 CASSLAHSGGNTEAFF TGTGCCAGCAGCTTAGCGCATTCAGGGGGAAACACTGAAGCTTTCTTT
TRBJ2-3 TRBV7-9 . . CASSQTSSGSPENTDTQYF TGTGCCAGCAGCCAAACTTCATCGGGGTCCCCGGAAAACACAGATACGCAGTATTTT